A single sample gave rise to the 3 T cell receptor beta chains below, sequenced in a study of human T cells and chemical hapten exposure. Time point given: patch test 1, 2 weeks after DPC sensitization. Stated treatment: therapeutic diphenylcyclopropenone sensitization with weekly scalp DPC. TCRdb re-called the RACE reads through MiXCR, storing one row per CDR3 protein. The sample gives roughly 120,000 distinct CDR3 sequences, roughly 13% of which show up once; less than 0.95% is in the top ten. Source: whole blood, taken in connection with sensitization to the hapten diphenylcyclopropenone (DPC). The receptors were gathered from a man younger than 30 with alopecia areata. Some clones in this sample may be carry-over from other donors' samples.

This clonotype has a handful of counts. The chain combines TRBV9 with TRBJ2-1; 7 positions agree with TRBD1. J was trimmed by 0 bases and V by 3 bases; bases with no gene match: 6. Germline V gene lookup returns CDR1 SGDLS and CDR2 YYNGEE. This CDR3 is built from 16 residues. This CDR3 is CASSAQGQSSYNEQFF. The CDR3 nucleotides are TGTGCCAGCAGCGCTCAGGGACAGAGCTCCTACAATGAGCAGTTCTTC.

This clonotype was observed a handful of times. This sequence joins TRBV2 and TRBJ2-1; D perhaps matches TRBD2 (5 bases). The germline V gene has CDR1 SNHLY and CDR2 FYNNEI. Trimming stripped 4 bases from V and 10 bases from J, with 14 bases between. The CDR3 covers 13 residues. This CDR3 reads CASSVTLVVEQFF. The DNA of the CDR3 is TGTGCCAGCAGTGTAACACTAGTAGTCGAGCAGTTCTTC.

The J gene is TRBJ1-5, the V gene TRBV7-8, with D tentatively TRBD1 (5 bases). V shed 0 bases and J shed 12 bases, with 9 bases lying between them. The CDR3 spans 12 residues. Germline V gives CDR1 SGHVS, CDR2 FQNEAQ. CDR3 coding DNA: TGTGCCAGCAGCTTAGCGGATGGACACCAGCATTTT. Residues: CASSLADGHQHF.